This T cell receptor (beta chain) was identified in a study of PD-1 blockade in classical Hodgkin lymphoma. This clone has more than one count but fewer than ten. Time point here: cycle 4 day 1 (C4D1), after more than 5 weeks of nivolumab. Every patient had relapsed following autologous stem cell transplantation, and cohorts differed in brentuximab vedotin exposure. Magnetic depletion of unwanted cells isolated CD4+ T cells from thawed PBMCs. Profiling relied on immunoSEQ multiplex PCR, and the TCRdb table lists in-frame clones only, not all of them. The data hold about 12,000 clones, with around nine tenths observed a single time. The sequence was obtained from a human donor with classical Hodgkin lymphoma. The input for sequencing was CD4+ T cells from blood, taken before the fourth cycle of nivolumab.

The CDR3 loop reads CASSGGLTYEQYF. The CDR3 region has the DNA TGTGCCAGCAGTGGTGGCCTTACCTACGAGCAGTACTTC. The chain links TRBV2 to TRBJ2-7, with unresolved D. Germline V gives CDR1 SNHLY, CDR2 FYNNEI. CDR3 length: 13 amino acids. V lost 4 bases, J lost 2 bases, and 9 bases lay in between.